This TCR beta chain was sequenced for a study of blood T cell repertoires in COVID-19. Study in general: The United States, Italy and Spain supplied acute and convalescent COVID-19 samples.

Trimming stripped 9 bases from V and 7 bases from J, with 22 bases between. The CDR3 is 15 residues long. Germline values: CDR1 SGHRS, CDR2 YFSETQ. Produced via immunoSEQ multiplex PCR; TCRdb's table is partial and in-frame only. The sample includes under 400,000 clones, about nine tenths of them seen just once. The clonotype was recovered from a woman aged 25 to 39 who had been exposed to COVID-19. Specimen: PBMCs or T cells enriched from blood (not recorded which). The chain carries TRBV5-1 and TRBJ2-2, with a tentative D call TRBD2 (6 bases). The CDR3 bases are TGCGCCACCTCACTTTCTGCGGGATGGGGCGGGGAGCTGTTTTTT. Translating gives CATSLSAGWGGELFF.